This T cell receptor (beta chain) is drawn from a study of cytomegalovirus exposure and HLA in healthy donors. This clone has a single count. The PCR ran on 60 Vbeta and 13 Jbeta primers. Clones were sequenced by immunoSEQ multiplex PCR, and TCRdb holds only the in-frame ones, with some missing. The sample includes 70,000 to 100,000 clones, approximately 71% of them seen just once. This clonotype was sampled from a man between 50 and 59 years old in good health and CMV-seronegative. Source material: PBMCs.

The CDR3 region has the DNA TGTGCCAGCAGTTATTTACGAGGGAACTATGGCTACACCTTC. It yields the protein CASSYLRGNYGYTF. The rearrangement joins TRBV6-5 to TRBJ1-2; D gene uncertain. Germline V CDR1 and CDR2: MNHEY, SVGAGI. V lost 3 bases and J 2 bases, leaving 10 bases between the germline ends. The CDR3 has 14 amino acids.